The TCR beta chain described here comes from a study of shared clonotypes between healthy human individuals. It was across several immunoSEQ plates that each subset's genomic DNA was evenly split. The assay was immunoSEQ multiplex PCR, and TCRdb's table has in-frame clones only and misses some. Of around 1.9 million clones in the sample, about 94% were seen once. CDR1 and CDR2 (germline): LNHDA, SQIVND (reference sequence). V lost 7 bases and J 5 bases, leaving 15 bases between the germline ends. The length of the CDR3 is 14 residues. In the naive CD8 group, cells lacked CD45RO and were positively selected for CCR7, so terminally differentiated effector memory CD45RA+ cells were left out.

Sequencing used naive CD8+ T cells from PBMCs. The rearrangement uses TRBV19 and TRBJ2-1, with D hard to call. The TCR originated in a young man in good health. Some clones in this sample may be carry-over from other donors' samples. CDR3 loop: CASTSLVRNNEQFF. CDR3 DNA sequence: TGTGCCAGTACGTCCCTTGTCAGAAACAATGAGCAGTTCTTC. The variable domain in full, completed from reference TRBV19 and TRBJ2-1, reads DGGITQSPKYLFRKEGQNVTLSCEQNLNHDAMYWYRQDPGQGLRLIYYSQIVNDFQKGDIAEGYSVSREKKESFPLTVTSAQKNPTAFYLCASTSLVRNNEQFFGPGTRLTVL.